The rows below give T cell receptor beta chains drawn from one sample of a study of a mutant IDH1 vaccine in newly diagnosed glioma. TCRdb's table, derived via immunoSEQ multiplex PCR, lists solely in-frame clones and lacks some. The table lists 50,000 to 65,000 clones, 90% to 95% of them singletons. Which antigens these TCRs recognize remains unknown. The specimen was PBMCs, collected from a glioma patient whose treatment included an IDH1 peptide vaccine. These TCRs come from a man between 50 and 59 years old with glioma. The CDR3 runs from the conserved cysteine through the conserved F or W. The order of the fields is V gene, J gene, CDR3 protein.

v_call: TRBV6-5; j_call: TRBJ1-4; cdr3_aa: CASSYSMFGGREKLFF
v_call: TRBV7-2; j_call: TRBJ2-5; cdr3_aa: CASSQNRGQETQYF
v_call: TRBV19; j_call: TRBJ2-2; cdr3_aa: CASSPDLTGELFF
v_call: TRBV9; j_call: TRBJ2-5; cdr3_aa: CASSVTSGQETQYF
v_call: TRBV30; j_call: TRBJ1-4; cdr3_aa: CAWSVRGLREKLFF
v_call: TRBV6-5; j_call: TRBJ2-5; cdr3_aa: CASSYAGGLETQYF
v_call: TRBV7-9; j_call: TRBJ1-1; cdr3_aa: CASSNRGTEAFF
v_call: TRBV9; j_call: TRBJ2-3; cdr3_aa: CASSVGPGVGTDTQYF
v_call: TRBV28; j_call: TRBJ2-5; cdr3_aa: CASSFGQYRGGSETQYF
v_call: TRBV14; j_call: TRBJ2-7; cdr3_aa: CASSQRQGNSYEQYF
v_call: TRBV27; j_call: TRBJ2-7; cdr3_aa: CASSLAAHLSYEQYF
v_call: TRBV15; j_call: TRBJ2-1; cdr3_aa: CATSVLAGEAYNEQFF
v_call: TRBV4-3; j_call: TRBJ2-1; cdr3_aa: CASSHAQGRGRGEQFF
v_call: TRBV6-4; j_call: TRBJ1-6; cdr3_aa: CASSDSSAGNSPLHF
v_call: TRBV18; j_call: TRBJ2-3; cdr3_aa: CASSPPRLSDTQYF
v_call: TRBV6-5; j_call: TRBJ1-5; cdr3_aa: CASKDRVNQPQHF
v_call: TRBV7-2; j_call: TRBJ2-7; cdr3_aa: CASSSLAGGYEQYF
v_call: TRBV28; j_call: TRBJ1-3; cdr3_aa: CASSFHGKNTIYF
v_call: TRBV9; j_call: TRBJ1-6; cdr3_aa: CASSVGGGGASYNSPLHF
v_call: TRBV5-1; j_call: TRBJ2-7; cdr3_aa: CASTPGVSGGAREQYF
v_call: TRBV6-5; j_call: TRBJ1-1; cdr3_aa: CASSRQGYTEAFF
v_call: TRBV25-1; j_call: TRBJ2-3; cdr3_aa: CASRSGRALDTQYF
v_call: TRBV6-1; j_call: TRBJ2-3; cdr3_aa: CASQVNPLADTQYF
v_call: TRBV30; j_call: TRBJ2-7; cdr3_aa: CRIGVQRGSYEQYF
v_call: TRBV2; j_call: TRBJ2-4; cdr3_aa: CASRGGLAGAKNIQYF
v_call: TRBV28; j_call: TRBJ2-3; cdr3_aa: CASSPIGTNTQYF
v_call: TRBV4-1; j_call: TRBJ2-1; cdr3_aa: CASSVQGADEQFF
v_call: TRBV9; j_call: TRBJ2-7; cdr3_aa: CASSVDAGRYEQYF
v_call: TRBV18; j_call: TRBJ2-7; cdr3_aa: CASSPPSHTGNEQYF
v_call: TRBV29-1; j_call: TRBJ2-3; cdr3_aa: CSVTSGGATDTQYF
v_call: TRBV19; j_call: TRBJ2-6; cdr3_aa: CATRPGGANGANVLTF
v_call: TRBV10-2; j_call: TRBJ2-5; cdr3_aa: CASSLLAGTASGTQYF
v_call: TRBV28; j_call: TRBJ2-7; cdr3_aa: CAARGQGTGGRHEQYF
v_call: TRBV20-1; j_call: TRBJ1-1; cdr3_aa: CSARRDTEAFF
v_call: TRBV6-1; j_call: TRBJ1-5; cdr3_aa: CASSANGRSNQPQHF
v_call: TRBV28; j_call: TRBJ2-1; cdr3_aa: CASNTQTSGSYNEQFF
v_call: TRBV6-1; j_call: TRBJ1-1; cdr3_aa: CASRAGGVFRTEAFF
v_call: TRBV7-3; j_call: TRBJ2-3; cdr3_aa: CASSLTGGSGRTYTQYF
v_call: TRBV15; j_call: TRBJ2-2; cdr3_aa: CATSRDQGGKFF
v_call: TRBV19; j_call: TRBJ1-1; cdr3_aa: CASSEGPGTYWNTEAFF
v_call: TRBV5-3; j_call: TRBJ2-1; cdr3_aa: CARSLGGSEQFF
v_call: TRBV10-1; j_call: TRBJ1-2; cdr3_aa: CASSEWTGAGYTF
v_call: TRBV7-6; j_call: TRBJ1-2; cdr3_aa: CASSLEGAGDYGYTF
v_call: TRBV30; j_call: TRBJ2-7; cdr3_aa: CAWKTQSSSYEQYF
v_call: TRBV6-6; j_call: TRBJ2-7; cdr3_aa: CASKGAGKDEQYF
v_call: TRBV10-3; j_call: TRBJ2-2; cdr3_aa: CAISPSDTGELFF
v_call: TRBV7-9; j_call: TRBJ2-5; cdr3_aa: CASSLGPEETQYF
v_call: TRBV7-3; j_call: TRBJ2-2; cdr3_aa: CASSSTGLDRAGGELFF
v_call: TRBV30; j_call: TRBJ2-7; cdr3_aa: CAWSGGLLYEQYF
v_call: TRBV5-1; j_call: TRBJ1-6; cdr3_aa: CASSRSQGRNSPLHF
v_call: TRBV7-8; j_call: TRBJ2-5; cdr3_aa: CASTQGSFSRGSPETQYF
v_call: TRBV19; j_call: TRBJ2-7; cdr3_aa: CASNDRTDEQYF
v_call: TRBV2; j_call: TRBJ2-7; cdr3_aa: CASSESVGEQYF
v_call: TRBV19; j_call: TRBJ2-3; cdr3_aa: CASSMAASGDTQYF
v_call: TRBV10-3; j_call: TRBJ1-4; cdr3_aa: CAISVATNEKLFF
v_call: TRBV9; j_call: TRBJ2-7; cdr3_aa: CASTLDPDLPPGWEQYF
v_call: TRBV7-9; j_call: TRBJ2-7; cdr3_aa: CASSSASAYEQYF
v_call: TRBV7-9; j_call: TRBJ1-2; cdr3_aa: CASSSGFAYTF